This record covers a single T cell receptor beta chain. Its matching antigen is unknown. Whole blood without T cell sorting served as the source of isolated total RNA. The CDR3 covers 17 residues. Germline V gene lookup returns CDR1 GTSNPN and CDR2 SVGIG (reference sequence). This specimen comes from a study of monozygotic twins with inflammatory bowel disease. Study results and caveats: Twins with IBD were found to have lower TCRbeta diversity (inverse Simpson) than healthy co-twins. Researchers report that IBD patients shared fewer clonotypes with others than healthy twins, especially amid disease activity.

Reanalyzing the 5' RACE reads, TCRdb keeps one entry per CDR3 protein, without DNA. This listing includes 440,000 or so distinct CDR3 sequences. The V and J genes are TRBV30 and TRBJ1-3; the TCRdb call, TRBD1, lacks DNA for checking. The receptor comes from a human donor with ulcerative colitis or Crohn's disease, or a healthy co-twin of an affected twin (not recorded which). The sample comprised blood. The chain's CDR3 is CAWSITGQVIYGNTIYF. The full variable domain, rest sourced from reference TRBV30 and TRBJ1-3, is SQTIHQWPATLVQPVGSPLSLECTVEGTSNPNLYWYRQAAGRGLQLLFYSVGIGQISSEVPQNLSASRPQDRQFILSSKKLLLSDSGFYLCAWSITGQVIYGNTIYFGEGSWLTVV.